Shown below are 11 T cell receptor beta chains from a single sample sequenced in a study of technical replicates of blood from a few donors. Sequencing was performed with immunoSEQ multiplex PCR; in TCRdb, only in-frame clones are kept and a portion is missing. This table holds approximately 85,000 clones, roughly 94% found once. Sample: T cells isolated from PBMCs. These TCRs come from a human donor in good health.

V is TRBV27 and J is TRBJ2-7; 11 bases are a match to TRBD1. CDR3 length: 14 amino acids. V was clipped by 1 base and J by 5 bases; unmatched bases: 1. Germline V gene lookup returns CDR1 MNHEY and CDR2 SMNVEV (reference sequence). The CDR3 region has the DNA TGTGCCAGCAGTTTATGGGGACAGGGGGACGAGCAGTACTTC. This translates into CASSLWGQGDEQYF.

The rearrangement links TRBV9 to TRBJ2-1; TRBD1 agrees at 7 bases. CDR1 SGDLS and CDR2 YYNGEE come from the germline V gene. Losses at the gene ends were 2 bases for V and 10 bases for J; bases not matched to a gene: 12. CDR3 length: 15 amino acids. For the CDR3, the DNA is TGTGCCAGCAGCGTTTGGGGGACAGACGTACAGGAGCAGTTCTTC. Protein sequence: CASSVWGTDVQEQFF.

The rearrangement links TRBV6-6 to TRBJ1-1, with TRBD1 matching 7 bases. With V trimmed by 0 bases and J by 11 bases, 3 bases remained unmatched. Per germline, CDR1 MNHNY and CDR2 SVGAGI (reference sequence). CDR3 length: 12 amino acids. CDR3 loop: CASSYSGGEAFF. CDR3 in DNA: TGTGCCAGCAGTTACTCAGGGGGCGAGGCTTTCTTT.

The CDR3 DNA reads as TGCGCCAGCAGCCAAGATCGATGGGACACTAAACAAAGGAACACTGAAGCTTTCTTT. This gives the protein CASSQDRWDTKQRNTEAFF. This chain connects TRBV4-1 to TRBJ1-1; TRBD1 might be the D (6 bases). This CDR3 has 19 residues. CDR1 and CDR2 from the germline V gene are MGHRA and YSYEKL. Trimming stripped 0 bases from V and 1 base from J, with 21 bases between.

V is TRBV5-4 and J is TRBJ2-3; 9 bases match TRBD1. Germline V gene sequence: CDR1 SGHNT, CDR2 YYREEE (reference sequence). This CDR3 is 15 amino acids long. The ends lost 1 base at V and 5 bases at J; junction bases unmatched: 5. The CDR3 sequence: CASSLNRGQGDTQYF. DNA for the CDR3: TGTGCCAGCAGCTTGAATCGGGGACAGGGAGATACGCAGTATTTT.

V usage is TRBV27 and J usage is TRBJ2-3; maybe TRBD1 (6 bases). CDR1 and CDR2 (germline): MNHEY, SMNVEV (reference sequence). CDR3 length: 14 amino acids. Between the trimmed V and J ends, which lost 4 bases and 2 bases, there was a span of 10 bases. CDR3 in amino acids: CASSWGRSTDTQYF. The DNA for the CDR3 is TGTGCCAGCAGTTGGGGGCGCTCCACAGATACGCAGTATTTT.

This chain joins TRBV7-9 and TRBJ1-3; TRBD1 matches at 8 bases. This CDR3 comprises 15 residues. The V and J ends lost 4 bases and 4 bases, in that order; junction bases with no gene match: 6. CDR1 is SEHNR, CDR2 FQNEAQ, per germline (reference sequence). As DNA, the CDR3 is TGTGCCAGCAGCTCCTTGACAGGGGCGGGAAACACCATATATTTT. It yields the protein CASSSLTGAGNTIYF.

The chain links TRBV14 to TRBJ1-1; D remains ambiguous. This CDR3 comprises 16 residues. Per the germline V gene, CDR1 is SGHDN and CDR2 is FVKESK. Trimming stripped 0 bases from V and 3 bases from J, with 14 bases between. CDR3 DNA: TGTGCCAGCAGCCAAGATTACGGAGGAGGTGACACTGAAGCTTTCTTT. Residues: CASSQDYGGGDTEAFF. The full variable domain, completed using reference TRBV14 and TRBJ1-1, is EAGVTQFPSHSVIEKGQTVTLRCDPISGHDNLYWYRRVMGKEIKFLLHFVKESKQDESGMPNNRFLAERTGGTYSTLKVQPAELEDSGVYFCASSQDYGGGDTEAFFGQGTRLTVV.

The rearrangement links TRBV28 to TRBJ1-4; no reliable D call. V lost 10 bases to trimming and J lost 0 bases, with 12 bases between them. Germline CDR1 MDHEN, CDR2 SYDVKM. The CDR3 loop spans 14 amino acids. The CDR3 protein is CATLERTTNEKLFF. In nucleotides, the CDR3 is TGTGCCACCCTCGAGAGGACAACTAATGAAAAACTGTTTTTT.

The chain carries TRBV9 and TRBJ2-1; TRBD2 aligns across 13 bases. CDR1 SGDLS and CDR2 YYNGEE come from the germline V gene. After removal of 0 bases from V and 0 bases from J, the junction contained 6 bases not matched to a gene. This CDR3 comprises 19 residues. The DNA of the CDR3 is TGTGCCAGCAGCGTAGTGGGACTAGCGGGACGGAGCTCCTACAATGAGCAGTTCTTC. Amino acid sequence: CASSVVGLAGRSSYNEQFF.

Only one count was recorded for this clone. The chain recombines TRBV27 with TRBJ2-5; 7 nucleotides agree with TRBD2. This CDR3 contains 13 residues. Trimming took 2 bases from V and 4 from J; bases not matched to a gene: 1. Germline CDR1 is MNHEY and CDR2 is SMNVEV (reference sequence). For the CDR3, the DNA is TGTGCCAGCAGTTTAATAGCGGGAGAGACCCAGTACTTC. It specifies CASSLIAGETQYF.